The entry below gives a single TCR beta chain sequence along with its context. The CDR3 runs 14 residues. Trimming removed 1 base from V and 8 bases from J, with 15 bases in between. Germline V lookup: CDR1 SGHRS, CDR2 YFSETQ. Seattle patients were enrolled during active infection and followed longitudinally. The data were obtained in a study of blood T cell repertoires in COVID-19. The wider study: Some COVID-19 samples were acute and others convalescent; all came from the United States, Italy and Spain.

Only in-frame clones appear in the TCRdb table, and some are missing; sequencing was by immunoSEQ multiplex PCR. The data show 200,000 to 300,000 clones, 75% to 85% seen once. J is TRBJ1-2 and V is TRBV5-1; maybe TRBD1 (5 bases). The sample comprised peripheral blood. The sequence came from a woman over 75 with COVID-19, enrolled during active disease. This CDR3 reads CASSLQQAGSGYTF. CDR3 bases: TGCGCCAGCAGCTTGCAGCAGGCAGGGTCGGGCTACACCTTC. Based on the CDR3 plus reference TRBV5-1 and TRBJ1-2, the full variable domain is KAGVTQTPRYLIKTRGQQVTLSCSPISGHRSVSWYQQTPGQGLQFLFEYFSETQRNKGNFPGRFSGRQFSNSRSEMNVSTLELGDSALYLCASSLQQAGSGYTFGSGTRLTVV.